This T cell receptor (beta chain) was sequenced during a study of response to subunit inactivated influenza vaccine. This clonotype was found a few times. Its target is not known. Broader study findings: Each seasonal influenza vaccination, the authors suggested, recruits few new T cells.

From germline, CDR1 is SQVTM and CDR2 ANQGSEA. The V and J ends lost 5 bases and 3 bases respectively, with 13 bases between them. This CDR3 is built from 13 residues. Via MiXCR, TCRdb re-called the RT-PCR reads, giving one row per CDR3 protein. This repertoire shows 540,000 or so distinct CDR3 sequences, 10% to 15% found once; its top ten account for 10% to 15%. The specimen comprised PBMCs from blood, sampled roughly 6 weeks after vaccination. The rearrangement links TRBV29-1 to TRBJ2-5; TRBD2 might be the D (6 bases). This receptor was taken from a man aged 45-65 years who received an inactivated influenza vaccine. CDR3 region: CSVIGGGEETQYF. The CDR3 nucleotides are TGCAGCGTTATCGGCGGCGGGGAAGAGACCCAGTACTTC. The whole variable domain, filled in from reference TRBV29-1 and TRBJ2-5, reads SAVISQKPSRDICQRGTSLTIQCQVDSQVTMMFWYRQQPGQSLTLIATANQGSEATYESGFVIDKFPISRPNLTFSTLTVSNMSPEDSSIYLCSVIGGGEETQYFGPGTRLLVL.